Described below is a single T cell receptor (beta chain) sequence and its context. This entry is derived from a study of T cell responses to AZD1222 COVID-19 vaccine. The germline CDR1 and CDR2 sequences are SGHTA and FQGTGA. The CDR3 runs 13 residues. Trimming took off 3 bases at V and 5 bases at J, with 7 bases between the two ends. Data came from immunoSEQ multiplex PCR; TCRdb stores just in-frame clones and leaves some out. The data show some 150,000 clones, under 95% seen once. Specimen: peripheral blood, collected on day 0 of AZD1222 vaccination. This sequence originates from an adult in good health. The chain is built from TRBV7-3 and TRBJ2-2, with D unclear. DNA for the CDR3: TGTGCCAGCAGCTTGAGCACGACCGGGGAGCTGTTTTTT. The encoded protein is CASSLSTTGELFF.